This TCR beta chain derives from a study of Graves' ophthalmopathy and Graves' hyperthyroidism. Study as a whole: Hyperthyroidism qualified as stable when ophthalmopathy did not develop within 18 months of follow-up.

The ends were cut back, 5 bases at V and 4 bases at J, with 9 bases in the middle. The germline CDR1 and CDR2 sequences are GTSNPN and SVGIG (reference sequence). The CDR3 has 12 amino acids. Amplification of TCR beta CDR3 regions used RNA transcripts. After a first-round RT-PCR with HTBI primers, a second-round multiplex PCR was run. TCRdb reprocessed the multiplex PCR reads via MiXCR and lists one record per CDR3 protein. The table lists 1 million to 1.3 million distinct CDR3 sequences, approximately 35% of them singletons. A word on this clonotype: Its cognate antigen is unknown.

Findings of the study overall: Among expanded thyroid clonotypes above 0.001 frequency, most also occurred in blood.

Patients were left out if they had other autoimmune diseases, uncontrolled infections, pregnancy or lactation. Orbital computed tomography and thyroid ultrasound, along with TRAb, serum thyroxine and clinical symptoms, underpinned diagnosis. The clonotype comes from an adult man with Graves' hyperthyroidism. V and J are TRBV30 and TRBJ1-5; maybe TRBD1 (5 bases). The sample consisted of peripheral blood or thyroid tissue (not recorded which). The CDR3 region has the DNA TGTGCCTGGGATCAGGGAAATCAGCCCCAGCATTTT. Its protein product is CAWDQGNQPQHF.